The source of this T cell receptor beta chain is a study of T cells in Graves' hyperthyroidism and ophthalmopathy. This clonotype was detected ten times or more. RNA transcripts gave rise to amplified TCR beta CDR3 regions. When the TCR CDR3 underwent first-round RT-PCR, the HTBI primer set was used. TCRdb re-analysed the multiplex PCR reads in MiXCR, keeping a single row per CDR3 protein. The profile covers roughly 400,000 distinct CDR3 sequences, with more than 15% appearing a single time and around 30% taken by the ten largest. This sequence originates from a woman aged 18-29 years with Graves' hyperthyroidism that later progressed to Graves' ophthalmopathy. Source material: blood.

The CDR3 loop is CASSLFGYPDTQYF. The CDR3, as DNA: TGTGCCAGCAGTTTGTTTGGCTACCCAGATACGCAGTATTTT. J is TRBJ2-3 and V is TRBV27, with D unresolved. V lost 3 bases and J lost 4, with 11 bases in between. In germline, CDR1 is MNHEY, CDR2 SMNVEV (reference sequence). CDR3 length: 14 amino acids.